The entry that follows covers one TCR beta chain sequence. This entry is derived from a study of blood T cell repertoires in COVID-19. The wider study: COVID-19 samples, acute and convalescent, were from the United States, Italy and Spain. PBMCs, B-cell-depleted T cells, or T cells were the source of the cDNA or gDNA that made up the material.

The trim removed 6 bases at V and 2 bases at J, leaving 8 bases unmatched. CDR1 and CDR2 from the germline V gene are SNHLY and FYNNEI. The CDR3 consists of 15 residues. Per the original methods: The authors estimated nucleated cell counts from reference gene primer amplification. Using immunoSEQ multiplex PCR, the repertoire was profiled, and TCRdb retains in-frame clones only, with some absent. That table supplies the V and J calls and clone size; D and trimming were determined from the DNA. The data show some 91,000 clones, around 80% seen once. This rearrangement joins TRBV2 to TRBJ2-3; 7 nucleotides line up with TRBD1. The sequence came from a man in his 70s with acute or convalescent COVID-19. The specimen was peripheral blood. The CDR3: CASRSDREITDTQYF. The CDR3 DNA sequence: TGTGCCAGCAGATCCGACAGGGAAATCACAGATACGCAGTATTTT.